This TCR beta chain was documented in a study of blood T cell repertoires in COVID-19. For the study at large: Both acute and convalescent COVID-19 samples were obtained from the United States, Italy and Spain.

The cohort comprised adults aged 18 to 89 years residing in around 25 US areas. Clinical history reported by participants formed the basis on which cohorts were assigned. Sequenced by immunoSEQ multiplex PCR; TCRdb stores in-frame clones only, minus some. The repertoire holds roughly 400,000 clones, with 88% as singletons. CDR1 SNHLY and CDR2 FYNNEI come from the germline V gene. Trimming pared 6 bases from V and 4 bases from J, leaving 12 bases between. CDR3 length: 13 residues. The receptor was isolated from a woman in her thirties or forties with acute COVID-19. The sequenced material came from PBMCs or T cells enriched from blood (not recorded which). The chain links TRBV2 to TRBJ1-2, with D unclear. CDR3 DNA sequence: TGTGCCAGCAGGGCGGAGCTTCGCTATGGCTACACCTTC. Its translation: CASRAELRYGYTF. Variable domain in full (rest from reference TRBV2 and TRBJ1-2): EPEVTQTPSHQVTQMGQEVILRCVPISNHLYFYWYRQILGQKVEFLVSFYNNEISEKSEIFDDQFSVERPDGSNFTLKIRSTKLEDSAMYFCASRAELRYGYTFGSGTRLTVV.